This record concerns one TCR beta chain sequence. In its sample, this clone was seen once. Its specific antigen is unknown. The input lacks base qualities; no much larger clone sits a single base away. Library prep was done by the immunoSEQ multiplex PCR assay. In the paper's pipeline: To diagnose cytomegalovirus status from the catalog of TCR beta chain sequences, a statistical classification framework was built. TCRdb took over this immuneACCESS table, retaining in-frame rearrangements with V and J assigned. Such tables are incomplete; in checked studies, under half of the missing clones stem from an unresolved V gene, and the remainder is unexplained. The DNA was the basis for D and trimming; V, J and clone size are from that table. This sample gives more than 250,000 clones in total; 86% of them show up just once. The ten largest clones add up to 0.7% to 0.85% of the sample. The donors belonged to the validation cohort of over a hundred subjects, which was separate from the approximately 700-subject first cohort.

This sample is drawn from a study of cytomegalovirus exposure and HLA in healthy donors listed by TCRdb under 2017. With regard to the full study: A later analysis indicated that the roughly 120 validation repertoires were generated on the platform also employed for the 700 or so repertoires of the first cohort. The study aimed to test whether cataloging public T cell receptors could reveal signatures of past pathogen exposure. Along with the approximately 600-subject first cohort, a separate validation cohort of around 120 different subjects was used. The study combined high-throughput TCR immunosequencing, statistical association of individual TCRs with disease status, and machine learning to predict cytomegalovirus infection status. Study-level results and caveats: In vitro tests confirmed that a few of the cytomegalovirus-associated TCR beta chains recognize cytomegalovirus antigens. The validation cohort had no HLA typing available for a later analysis, so co-occurrence within that cohort was assessed over all 130 or so repertoires. The authors suggested that the approach could potentially be generalized to other disease states and immunological phenotypes. The study listed 164 TCR beta chains as associated with cytomegalovirus. A later analysis found that TCRs clustered in the first cohort also tended to co-occur in the roughly 120 validation repertoires, with approximately 95% of cluster scores above 0. The classifier was reported to diagnose cytomegalovirus status with high specificity and sensitivity in both the original and validation cohorts. Most TCR sequences were seen in very few donors, while some public TCRs were found in many individuals.

V was cut back by 0 bases and J by 2 bases, leaving a gap of 15 bases between them. From the cysteine through the phenylalanine, the CDR3 covers 17 amino acids. Just the 51-base CDR3 DNA is kept, in frame starting at base 1. CDR1 MGHRA and CDR2 YSYEKL are derived from the germline V gene. This chain joins TRBV4-1 to TRBJ2-3, with TRBD2 as a weak D call on 6 bases. Sequencing input: PBMCs. The TCR originated in a woman aged 18-29 years in good health and CMV-seronegative. The CDR3 sequence is CASSQDAAGFLTDTQYF. The DNA sequence reads TGCGCCAGCAGCCAAGATGCGGCGGGATTCCTCACAGATACGCAGTATTTT.